This entry describes one T cell receptor (beta chain). Its antigen specificity is not known. Per-nucleotide qualities are absent, and no much larger clonotype sits a single base away. The V end loses 5 bases and the J end loses 2 bases, and a stretch of 16 bases separates them. CDR1 and CDR2 (LNHNV, YYDKDF) derive from the germline V gene (reference sequence). From cysteine to phenylalanine, the CDR3 is 15 amino acids long. The sequence is cut down to CDR3 DNA, 45 bases in frame from base 1. The data originate from a study of response to subunit inactivated influenza vaccine (dated by TCRdb to the late 2010s). In the study overall: The study used deep quantitative T cell receptor repertoire profiling to track responses to a trivalent subunit inactivated influenza vaccine.

Libraries came from RT-PCR. TCRdb lists the instrument as Illumina HiSeq 2500. Clones were called with MiXCR by TCRdb after fastp trimmed the public reads at Q25, and only in-frame beta chains were retained. Identical CDR3 protein sequences are pooled into one entry, listed with their most common genes and DNA. The sample records hundreds of thousands of distinct CDR3 sequences, around 13% of which are singletons. The ten biggest clones cover roughly 6.4% of the sample. The paper as a whole reports these results and caveats: The authors suggested that each seasonal influenza vaccination may recruit only a limited number of new T cells.

Here the chain combines TRBV15 and TRBJ2-7; 6 matching bases give a weak D call of TRBD2. The TCR sequence derives from a man aged 45 to 65 who received an inactivated influenza vaccine. Donor details come from another sample of the same person, matched by shared clones. Sample: PBMCs from blood, taken around two weeks before vaccination. At the DNA level, the sequence is TGTGCCACCAGCCGCGAGCGGGTAGCTACCTACGAGCAGTACTTC. Its coded protein is CATSRERVATYEQYF.